A single sample is the source of the 4 T cell receptor beta chains below, sequenced in a study of cytomegalovirus exposure and HLA in healthy donors. The PCR was carried out with 60 Vbeta primers and 13 Jbeta primers. Data came from immunoSEQ multiplex PCR; TCRdb stores just in-frame clones and leaves some out. This sample has a few hundred thousand clones, with about three quarters found just once. Sequencing was done on a sample of PBMCs. These receptors all come from a woman aged 55-75 years in good health and CMV-seropositive.

The chain links TRBV7-2 to TRBJ2-2; 10 bases agree with TRBD2. This CDR3 is built from 15 residues. V dropped 6 bases and J dropped 1; count of bases not matched to a gene: 2. Germline V gene lookup returns CDR1 SGHTA and CDR2 FQGNSA. CDR3: CASRRTSGNTGELFF. CDR3 nucleotide sequence: TGTGCCAGCAGGCGGACTAGCGGGAACACCGGGGAGCTGTTTTTT.

This clone turned up a few times. This chain uses TRBV29-1 with TRBJ1-1, with D possibly being TRBD1 (5 bases). V lost 6 bases, J lost 1 base, and 15 bases lay in between. Looked up from germline, CDR1 is SQVTM and CDR2 is ANQGSEA. The CDR3 extends over 14 amino acids. DNA for the CDR3: TGCAGCGTCGGGGGGGGGTGGGCGAACACTGAAGCTTTCTTT. Its protein is CSVGGGWANTEAFF.

The chain employs TRBV5-1 and TRBJ2-7; 8 bases are a match to TRBD1. The CDR3 length is 14 residues. Per the germline V gene, CDR1 is SGHRS and CDR2 is YFSETQ. V shed 5 bases, J shed 6 bases, and the junction held 10 bases outside the gene matches. CDR3 nucleotide sequence: TGCGCCAGCAGAGTTTGGTATACAGGGGGCGAGCAGTACTTC. It yields the protein CASRVWYTGGEQYF.

This clone appeared once. This rearrangement joins TRBV4-2 to TRBJ2-2; TRBD2 agrees at 7 bases. Germline CDR1 is LGHNA and CDR2 is YNFKEQ. J lost 0 bases, V lost 2 bases, and 3 bases had no gene match. The CDR3 covers 16 residues. The CDR3 reads CASSQRRGANTGELFF. The CDR3 DNA follows: TGTGCCAGCAGCCAACGACGGGGGGCGAACACCGGGGAGCTGTTTTTT.